Presented here are 3 T cell receptor beta chains from one specimen sequenced in a study of blood T cell repertoires in COVID-19. Sequenced by immunoSEQ multiplex PCR; TCRdb stores in-frame clones only, minus some. The sample lists about 390,000 clones, around 87% seen once, with roughly 9.4% in the top ten. Input material: PBMCs or T cells enriched from blood (not recorded which). Receptors originate from a woman between 45 and 60 years old who had recovered from COVID-19.

A single count supports this clone. The chain links TRBV7-2 to TRBJ2-7; 7 nucleotides agree with TRBD1. The CDR3 loop spans 14 amino acids. The germline CDR1 and CDR2 sequences are SGHTA and FQGNSA. The V gene end was trimmed by 3 bases and the J gene end by 3 bases; junction bases not matched to a gene: 5. The CDR3 sequence is CASSLGDSLYEQYF. DNA of the CDR3: TGTGCCAGCAGCTTGGGGGACAGCCTCTACGAGCAGTACTTC.

The J gene is TRBJ2-4, the V gene TRBV3-1 (or the pseudogene TRBV3-2); 9 nucleotides match TRBD1. The J segment lost 8 bases and the V segment lost 4 bases, leaving 6 bases of the junction unmatched. CDR1 LGHDT and CDR2 YNNKEL come from the germline V gene (reference sequence). This CDR3 has 14 residues. CDR3 amino acids: CASSPGTGSHIQYF. The DNA for the CDR3 is TGTGCCAGCAGCCCTGGGACAGGGAGTCACATTCAGTACTTC.

This rearrangement joins TRBV6-2 or TRBV6-3 to TRBJ2-4; possibly TRBD2 for D (5 bases). Germline CDR1 and CDR2: MNHEY and SVGEGT. Trimming removed 3 bases at V and 6 bases at J, with 21 bases between. The CDR3 length is 17 residues. The CDR3 sequence is CASSYVSADYQRNIQYF. CDR3 bases: TGTGCCAGCAGTTATGTATCAGCCGACTATCAAAGAAACATTCAGTACTTC.